Listed below are T cell receptor beta chains from one sample, sequenced in a study of cytomegalovirus exposure and HLA in healthy donors. Measured with immunoSEQ multiplex PCR; TCRdb has only the in-frame clones, and not every one. There are 140,000 to 150,000 clones in the sample; less than 9.5% occur only once, and 1.5% to 2% lies in the top ten. The sample was PBMCs. These TCRs come from a male donor in good health and CMV-seronegative. CDR3s include the opening cysteine and the closing phenylalanine or tryptophan. A D gene is named only where the DNA matches it firmly. Clone size is shown for a subset of rows, as once, few, many or a class of expanded clone.

few	TRBJ2-1	.	TRBV29-1	CSVEAPAGKFF	TGCAGCGTTGAGGCCCCGGCGGGGAAGTTCTTC
.	TRBJ1-2	.	TRBV19	CASSIGVRDYGYTF	TGTGCCAGTAGTATTGGCGTCCGGGACTATGGCTACACCTTC
.	TRBJ2-7	TRBD1	TRBV4-2	CASSAPGGGEQYF	TGTGCCAGCAGCGCCCCAGGGGGCGGTGAGCAGTACTTC
.	TRBJ2-5	TRBD1	TRBV29-1	CSVSDREETQYF	TGCAGCGTCTCGGACAGGGAGGAGACCCAGTACTTC
few	TRBJ1-6	.	TRBV19	CASSIGGASPLHF	TGTGCCAGTAGTATAGGAGGCGCGTCACCCCTCCACTTT
few	TRBJ2-7	TRBD1	TRBV30	CAWDRAFDEQYF	TGTGCCTGGGACAGGGCATTTGACGAGCAGTACTTC
.	TRBJ2-7	TRBD1	TRBV19	CASSIDRAGGIYEQYF	TGTGCCAGTAGTATAGATCGAGCAGGGGGAATCTACGAGCAGTACTTC
.	TRBJ1-2	TRBD1	TRBV5-1	CASSPEQGAGGYTF	TGCGCCAGCAGCCCAGAGCAGGGGGCCGGTGGCTACACCTTC
few	TRBJ1-5	.	TRBV19	CASSIDLGRGNQPQHF	TGTGCCAGTAGTATAGATCTGGGCAGGGGAAATCAGCCCCAGCATTTT
.	TRBJ1-3	.	TRBV7-6	CASSLSGLNTIYF	TGTGCCAGCAGCTTATCAGGATTAAACACCATATATTTT
few	TRBJ1-5	.	TRBV4-1	CASSKTDTVNQPQHF	TGCGCCAGCAGCAAAACCGACACAGTCAATCAGCCCCAGCATTTT
few	TRBJ2-2	TRBD2	TRBV2	CASRTSGGNTGELFF	TGTGCCAGCAGGACTAGCGGGGGAAACACCGGGGAGCTGTTTTTT
.	TRBJ2-5	.	TRBV11-3	CASSPGSGQTQYF	TGTGCCAGCAGCCCCGGGAGTGGACAGACCCAGTACTTC
few	TRBJ1-5	.	TRBV19	CASKDEGHQPQHF	TGTGCCAGTAAGGACGAGGGTCATCAGCCCCAGCATTTT
.	TRBJ2-2	.	TRBV4-1	CASSQVSGFTGELFF	TGCGCCAGCAGCCAAGTTTCGGGGTTCACCGGGGAGCTGTTTTTT